These 20 T cell receptor beta chains originate from one sample sequenced in a study of blood T cell repertoires in COVID-19. Profiled with immunoSEQ multiplex PCR; TCRdb holds only in-frame clones, not every one. The sample records over 300,000 clones, 75% to 90% being singletons. The sequencing input was PBMCs or T cells enriched from blood (not recorded which). The origin of the receptors is a woman aged 40 to 49 who had recovered from COVID-19.

The chain joins TRBV7-3 to TRBJ1-1; D is uncertain. The CDR3 runs 14 residues. Trimming shortened V by 5 bases and J by 4 bases, and 14 bases separated the two germline ends. The germline CDR1 and CDR2 sequences are SGHTA and FQGTGA. Written as DNA, the CDR3 is TGTGCCAGCAGCCCCCCGGGAGGTGGCACTGAAGCTTTCTTT. It codes for CASSPPGGGTEAFF.

V usage is TRBV5-1 and J usage is TRBJ1-4, with 7 nucleotides matching TRBD1. Germline trimming cut 4 bases from V and 0 bases from J; bases unmatched to any gene: 6. The germline V gene encodes CDR1 SGHRS and CDR2 YFSETQ. The CDR3 sequence is 16 residues long. Written as DNA, the CDR3 is TGCGCCAGCAGCCCCGGGACAGTTGCAACTAATGAAAAACTGTTTTTT. This translates into CASSPGTVATNEKLFF.

The V and J genes are TRBV4-1 and TRBJ2-7; the match to TRBD1 covers 9 bases. The CDR3 runs 15 residues. Germline trimming cut 1 base from V and 3 bases from J; bases unmatched to any gene: 4. The germline V gene has CDR1 MGHRA and CDR2 YSYEKL. CDR3 sequence reads: CASSQVPGQGYEQYF. In nucleotides, the CDR3 is TGCGCCAGCAGCCAAGTTCCGGGACAGGGCTACGAGCAGTACTTC.

The rearrangement joins TRBV24-1 to TRBJ2-7; tentatively, D is TRBD1 (5 bases). V dropped 6 bases and J dropped 6 bases, with 11 bases sitting between them. Germline V CDR1 and CDR2: KGHDR, SFDVKD. CDR3 length: 12 amino acids. The CDR3 DNA reads TGTGCCACCAGTTCCGACAGTTTCGAGCAGTACTTC. Its translation is CATSSDSFEQYF.

The J gene is TRBJ2-7, the V gene TRBV6-5, with 11 bases fitting TRBD2. The CDR3 runs 16 residues. J lost 7 bases, V lost 2 bases, and 10 bases had no gene match. Germline CDR1 is MNHEY and CDR2 is SVGAGI. CDR3 coding DNA: TGTGCCAGCAGTTACCACAGGACTAGCGGGTCGCAAGAGCAGTACTTC. It codes for CASSYHRTSGSQEQYF.

V and J are TRBV19 and TRBJ1-1, with D possibly matching TRBD1 (5 bases). The length of the CDR3 is 13 residues. V lost 7 bases, J lost 0 bases, and 9 bases lay in between. Germline CDR1 and CDR2: LNHDA and SQIVND (reference sequence). CDR3 in DNA: TGTGCCAGTAATCCGACAGTGAACACTGAAGCTTTCTTT. Its translation is CASNPTVNTEAFF.

This chain connects TRBV27 to TRBJ2-3; 13 bases are a match to TRBD2. Unmatched junction bases numbered 6, after V lost 1 base and J lost 8 bases. The CDR3 runs to 16 residues. CDR1 and CDR2 (germline): MNHEY, SMNVEV (reference sequence). DNA for the CDR3: TGTGCCAGCAGTTTATTTGGACTAGCGGGGGATGGTACGCAGTATTTT. This encodes CASSLFGLAGDGTQYF.

The chain employs TRBV7-3 and TRBJ1-1; perhaps TRBD1 as D (6 bases). The CDR3 has 15 residues. Germline V CDR1 and CDR2: SGHTA, FQGTGA. The V end lost 3 bases, the J end lost 1 base, and 12 bases lay between the germline ends. CDR3 nucleotides: TGTGCCAGCAGCTTCGCCGGGACAAGGAACACTGAAGCTTTCTTT. Its translation: CASSFAGTRNTEAFF.

The chain joins TRBV11-2 to TRBJ2-3; D possibly corresponds to TRBD1 (5 bases). Between the trimmed V and J ends, which lost 5 bases and 2 bases, there was a span of 11 bases. Germline V gene lookup returns CDR1 SGHAT and CDR2 FQNNGV. This CDR3 region has 14 residues. The CDR3: CASSETGLTDTQYF. DNA for the CDR3: TGTGCCAGCAGCGAAACAGGCCTCACAGATACGCAGTATTTT.

The CDR3 reads CASSLFGVGEAAGNSPLHF. In DNA form, the CDR3 reads TGTGCCAGCAGCCTTTTTGGGGTCGGGGAAGCGGCAGGAAATTCACCCCTCCACTTT. V is TRBV27 and J is TRBJ1-6; D gene uncertain. This CDR3 comprises 19 residues. The germline V gene has CDR1 MNHEY and CDR2 SMNVEV (reference sequence). The ends were cut back, 6 bases at V and 7 bases at J, with 28 bases in the middle.

This rearrangement joins TRBV30 to TRBJ2-7, with TRBD2 matching 8 bases. V was pared by 4 bases and J by 1 base, with 21 bases of the junction left unmatched. CDR1 is GTSNPN and CDR2 is SVGIG in the germline V gene (reference sequence). The CDR3 extends over 19 amino acids. CDR3 amino acids: CAWIDGRRVLAGPSYEQYF. CDR3 DNA sequence: TGTGCCTGGATTGACGGGAGGCGGGTGCTAGCGGGTCCTTCCTACGAGCAGTACTTC.

This sequence joins TRBV18 and TRBJ1-2, with D possibly being TRBD1 (5 bases). Trimming took 3 bases from V and 6 from J, leaving 17 bases between them. The CDR3 is 15 residues long. Germline values: CDR1 KGHSH, CDR2 LQKENI. CDR3 sequence (DNA): TGTGCCAGCTCACCCCTCGACAGAAAGGGAAATGGCTACACCTTC. Protein product: CASSPLDRKGNGYTF.

The chain recombines TRBV18 with TRBJ2-1, with D perhaps matching TRBD2 (5 bases). The CDR3 has 13 amino acids. V gave up 4 bases and J gave up 6 bases, with 10 bases separating them. Germline V gives CDR1 KGHSH, CDR2 LQKENI. The CDR3 protein is CASSRSGSNEQFF. The CDR3 coding sequence is TGTGCCAGCTCACGGTCGGGGTCCAATGAGCAGTTCTTC.

The chain recombines TRBV15 with TRBJ2-5; D uncertain. Trimming cost V 1 base and J 4 bases, with 10 bases left between them. Germline V gene lookup returns CDR1 LNHNV and CDR2 YYDKDF (reference sequence). This CDR3 region has 14 residues. DNA of the CDR3: TGTGCCACCAGCAGAGCGGCAGGTGGAGAGACCCAGTACTTC. Its protein product is CATSRAAGGETQYF.

This chain links TRBV7-2 with TRBJ1-2, with D possibly matching TRBD1 (5 bases). The CDR3 sequence is 13 residues long. V was cut by 2 bases and J by 3 bases, with 7 bases left in between. Germline V gene data show CDR1 as SGHTA and CDR2 as FQGNSA. For the CDR3, the DNA is TGTGCCAGCAGCTTACAGACAGACTATGGCTACACCTTC. Its protein product is CASSLQTDYGYTF.

The chain combines TRBV28 with TRBJ2-7, with 8 bases fitting TRBD1. The CDR3 totals 14 residues. Germline-derived CDR1 and CDR2 are MDHEN and SYDVKM. V dropped 7 bases and J dropped 1; count of bases not matched to a gene: 6. CDR3 coding DNA: TGTGCCAGCAAGAGACAGGGGAAATCCTACGAGCAGTACTTC. As protein: CASKRQGKSYEQYF. The whole variable domain, remainder taken from reference TRBV28 and TRBJ2-7, is DVKVTQSSRYLVKRTGEKVFLECVQDMDHENMFWYRQDPGLGLRLIYFSYDVKMKEKGDIPEGYSVSREKKERFSLILESASTNQTSMYLCASKRQGKSYEQYFGPGTRLTVT.

The chain uses TRBV7-2 and TRBJ2-7; the D is unclear. CDR1 is SGHTA, CDR2 FQGNSA, per germline. Trimming left V 8 bases short and J 3 bases short, with 8 bases between. This CDR3 has 11 amino acids. The CDR3 loop is CASGSGYEQYF. CDR3 nucleotides: TGTGCCAGCGGCTCGGGCTACGAGCAGTACTTC.

This CDR3 is CASSLALREGAYEQYF. The DNA for the CDR3 is TGCGCCAGCAGCTTGGCCCTGCGGGAAGGTGCCTACGAGCAGTACTTC. This chain links TRBV5-1 with TRBJ2-7; D is perhaps TRBD2 (6 bases). This CDR3 is 16 amino acids long. The V and J ends lost 0 bases and 2 bases respectively, with 15 bases between them. Germline CDR1 SGHRS, CDR2 YFSETQ.

The rearrangement joins TRBV18 to TRBJ1-6; D uncertain. CDR3 length: 13 residues. V lost 5 bases, J lost 11 bases, and 13 bases lay in between. Germline-derived CDR1 and CDR2 are KGHSH and LQKENI. This chain's CDR3 is CASSSNLETPLHF. The CDR3 coding sequence is TGTGCCAGCTCATCAAATCTCGAGACACCCCTCCACTTT. The full variable domain, its missing parts supplied by reference TRBV18 and TRBJ1-6, is NAGVMQNPRHLVRRRGQEARLRCSPMKGHSHVYWYRQLPEEGLKFMVYLQKENIIDESGMPKERFSAEFPKEGPSILRIQQVVRGDSAAYFCASSSNLETPLHFGNGTRLTVT.

V usage is TRBV11-3 and J usage is TRBJ2-5, with TRBD2 identical over 14 bases. Germline loops: CDR1 SGHNT, CDR2 YENEEA. The length of the CDR3 is 19 residues. Trimming cost V 4 bases and J 4 bases; bases outside gene matches: 14. CDR3 sequence: CASSSWGTSGSQPRETQYF. The CDR3 bases are TGTGCCAGCAGCTCATGGGGGACTAGCGGGAGCCAACCAAGAGAGACCCAGTACTTC.